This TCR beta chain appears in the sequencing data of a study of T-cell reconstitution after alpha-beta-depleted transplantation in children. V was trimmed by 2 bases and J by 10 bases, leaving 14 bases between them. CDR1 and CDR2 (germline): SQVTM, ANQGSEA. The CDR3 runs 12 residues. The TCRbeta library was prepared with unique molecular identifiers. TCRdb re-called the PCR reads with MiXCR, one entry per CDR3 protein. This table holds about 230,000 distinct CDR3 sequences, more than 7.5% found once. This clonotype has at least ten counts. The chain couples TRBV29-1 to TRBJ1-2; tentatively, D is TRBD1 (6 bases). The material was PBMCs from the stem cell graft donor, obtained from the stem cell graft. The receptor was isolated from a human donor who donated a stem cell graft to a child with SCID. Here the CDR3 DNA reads TGCAGCGTTGAACGGCAGGGGCAAGTCTACACCTTC. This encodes CSVERQGQVYTF. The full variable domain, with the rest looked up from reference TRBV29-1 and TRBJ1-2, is SAVISQKPSRDICQRGTSLTIQCQVDSQVTMMFWYRQQPGQSLTLIATANQGSEATYESGFVIDKFPISRPNLTFSTLTVSNMSPEDSSIYLCSVERQGQVYTFGSGTRLTVV.